Below are 9 T cell receptor beta chains sequenced from a single sample in a study of T-cell memory formation after mild COVID-19. Each CDR3 protein is one row after TCRdb ran MiXCR on the 5' RACE reads. The sample consists of under 650,000 distinct CDR3 sequences, roughly 18% of them appearing once. The sequencing sample was made of PBMCs or a T cell subset sorted from them (not recorded which). The receptors were sampled from an adult woman who had mild COVID-19 (a few samples of this study predate the infection). Cell type and time point are not known.

This clonotype was seen only a few times. The rearrangement uses TRBV7-9 and TRBJ2-5; perhaps D is TRBD1 or TRBD2 (5 bases each). There are 13 residues in the CDR3. Germline-derived CDR1 and CDR2 are SEHNR and FQNEAQ (reference sequence). Deletions cut 4 bases from V and 6 bases from J, with 12 bases between. The CDR3 region has the DNA TGTGCCAGCAGCTCCGAGGGGTGGCAGACCCAGTACTTC. Protein product: CASSSEGWQTQYF. The full variable domain, in which reference TRBV7-9 and TRBJ2-5 provide the parts outside the CDR3, is DTGVSQNPRHKITKRGQNVTFRCDPISEHNRLYWYRQTLGQGPEFLTYFQNEAQLEKSRLLSDRFSAERPKGSFSTLEIQRTEQGDSAMYLCASSSEGWQTQYFGPGTRLLVL.

This clonotype has more than one count but fewer than ten. The chain has TRBV4-2 and TRBJ2-7; no reliable D call. CDR1 is LGHNA and CDR2 is YNFKEQ in the germline V gene. The V end lost 0 bases, the J end lost 7 bases, and 10 bases lay between the germline ends. This CDR3 has 13 residues. CDR3 loop: CASSQDQTREQYF. The CDR3 DNA reads as TGTGCCAGCAGCCAAGATCAGACCCGGGAGCAGTACTTC.

There are many counts of this clonotype. The CDR3 sequence: CSASDRGSYSNQPQHF. The DNA for the CDR3 is TGCAGTGCTTCCGACAGGGGGTCTTATAGCAATCAGCCCCAGCATTTT. The rearrangement joins TRBV20-1 to TRBJ1-5; 9 bases align to TRBD1. The CDR3 consists of 16 residues. With 5 bases clipped from V and 0 bases from J, the junction kept 8 bases outside the gene matches. CDR1 is DFQATT, CDR2 SNEGSKA, per germline (reference sequence).

In its sample, this clonotype was seen a few times. V is TRBV7-9 and J is TRBJ2-2; D not resolved. With 2 bases removed from V and 0 bases from J, the gap between germline ends came to 10 bases. The CDR3 is 16 amino acids. CDR1 and CDR2 (germline): SEHNR, FQNEAQ (reference sequence). CDR3 sequence (DNA): TGTGCCAGCAGCTTATCGCTAGGCGCGAACACCGGGGAGCTGTTTTTT. Its protein product is CASSLSLGANTGELFF.

This rearrangement joins TRBV7-2 to TRBJ2-2; TRBD1 matches 8 bases. The junction had 5 bases not matched to a gene; V was cut back by 4 bases and J by 1 base. The CDR3 runs 16 residues. Germline assignment: CDR1 SGHTA and CDR2 FQGNSA. CDR3 coding DNA: TGTGCCAGCAGCTATTCCGGGACAGGGAACACCGGGGAGCTGTTTTTT. This codes for CASSYSGTGNTGELFF.

This clonotype was seen a handful of times. The chain employs TRBV4-2 and TRBJ2-6; 7 nucleotides match TRBD2. This CDR3 is 22 amino acids long. Germline CDR1 and CDR2: LGHNA and YNFKEQ. V was clipped by 4 bases and J by 0 bases; unmatched bases: 21. The chain's CDR3 is CASSPRRAASGGVLSGANVLTF. CDR3 coding DNA: TGTGCCAGCAGCCCGCGTAGGGCGGCTAGCGGAGGGGTACTCTCTGGGGCCAACGTCCTGACTTTC.

The chain joins TRBV7-2 to TRBJ2-1; 7 nucleotides match TRBD1. Germline assignment: CDR1 SGHTA and CDR2 FQGNSA. Trimming took 2 bases from V and 7 from J; bases not matched to a gene: 5. The CDR3 covers 14 residues. DNA of the CDR3: TGTGCCAGCAGCTTAATGACAGGGACGAATGAGCAGTTCTTC. Amino acid sequence: CASSLMTGTNEQFF.

The sample holds a few counts of this clonotype. V gene TRBV6-5 combines with J gene TRBJ2-6; D gene uncertain. Between the trimmed V and J ends, which lost 7 bases and 1 base, there was a span of 20 bases. Germline V gene sequence: CDR1 MNHEY, CDR2 SVGAGI. The CDR3 sequence is 18 residues long. Written as DNA, the CDR3 is TGTGCCAGCATAGATGGGCCAGGCTTTCTTTCTGGGGCCAACGTCCTGACTTTC. This codes for CASIDGPGFLSGANVLTF.

This clonotype was found a few times. In DNA, the CDR3 is TGTGCCAGCACGCAGGGTCTTTTGGAAAAACTGTTTTTT. Protein sequence: CASTQGLLEKLFF. This chain connects TRBV12-3 or TRBV12-4 to TRBJ1-4, with a possible D match to TRBD1 (5 bases). CDR3 length: 13 amino acids. The V end was cut by 7 bases, the J end by 8 bases, with 14 bases between.